This T cell receptor (beta chain) was identified in a study of blood T cell repertoires in COVID-19. In the study overall: Italy, Spain and the United States were the sources of the convalescent and acute COVID-19 samples.

Original methodology: Amplification of reference gene primers was used by the study to estimate nucleated cell counts. Measured with immunoSEQ multiplex PCR; TCRdb has only the in-frame clones, and not every one. D and trimming were read from the DNA, whereas the V and J calls and clone size are those reported in that table. Of hundreds of thousands of clones detected, over 70% appear once; the ten largest clones hold 6% to 9.5%. V trimming: 3 bases; J trimming: 6 bases; junction bases outside the gene matches: 8. Germline CDR1 reads SEHNR; CDR2 reads FQNEAQ (reference sequence). This CDR3 has 15 residues. This clone was observed a few times.

The rearrangement links TRBV7-9 to TRBJ2-1, with TRBD1 matching 7 bases. The clonotype originates from an elderly woman with acute or convalescent COVID-19. Sequenced sample: peripheral blood. In DNA, the CDR3 is TGTGCCAGCAGCTTCGCCGGGACAGAAACCAATGAGCAGTTCTTC. Translation: CASSFAGTETNEQFF.